The TCR beta chain under discussion was sequenced for a study of regulatory T cells in long-lasting Graves disease. On this clonotype: Its antigen remains unknown.

Time point specified: newly diagnosed GD, antithyroid drugs for less than 3 months. RNA from PBMCs was the source of the TCR library. Overall study findings and caveats: With 2,741 shared public clonotypes, persistent patients exceeded new patients, who shared 950 to 1,000. Patients whose Graves' disease persisted exhibited lower TCR diversity than those newly diagnosed.

Looked up from germline, CDR1 is SGHRS and CDR2 is YFSETQ. The germline V and J ends were trimmed by 0 bases and 4 bases, with 7 bases remaining between them. This CDR3 comprises 14 residues. With iRepertoire HTBI primers and Arm-PCR of CDR3 regions, TCR beta libraries were built. MiXCR, applied by TCRdb to the multiplex PCR reads, yields one record per CDR3 protein. The table shows 450,000 to 650,000 distinct CDR3 sequences, with roughly 16% occurring only once. These sequences were also reported in another study, on T cells in Graves' hyperthyroidism and ophthalmopathy. From that second work: Researchers barred patients who had uncontrolled infection, other autoimmune disease, pregnancy or lactation. Thyroid ultrasound and orbital computed tomography, with clinical symptoms and serum thyroxine and TRAb, informed diagnoses.

This receptor was taken from a woman aged 35-65 years with Graves disease. Sequencing was performed on peripheral blood mononuclear cells (PBMCs), taken at new diagnosis, from a patient treated with antithyroid drugs. This chain connects TRBV5-1 to TRBJ2-2; no firm D call. The CDR3 loop reads CASSLERSTGELFF. CDR3 DNA: TGCGCCAGCAGCTTGGAACGTTCCACCGGGGAGCTGTTTTTT.